The rows below give T cell receptor beta chains drawn from one sample of a study of CD4 T cells in relation to SARS-CoV-2 and coronaviruses. This table comes from immunoSEQ multiplex PCR, and its TCRdb copy is limited to in-frame clones, with some not included. This table has just over 35,000 clones, about 80% appearing once. Their target antigens are unknown. What was sequenced was naive CD4+ T cells from PBMCs, cultured in vitro. The receptor set was obtained from an adult with COVID-19. The CDR3 runs from the conserved cysteine through the conserved F or W. D genes are given only for firm matches. Some rows mark clone size as missing; the rest say once, few, many or name a class of expanded clone.

>TRBV28|NA|NA|14|TRBJ2-7
CASSLGGSVNEQYF
TGTGCCAGCAGTTTAGGGGGGAGCGTCAACGAGCAGTACTTC
>TRBV21-1|few|NA|12|TRBJ1-5
CASSKENQPQHF
TGTGCCAGCAGCAAAGAGAACCAGCCCCAGCATTTT
>TRBV3-1/TRBV3-2|NA|TRBD1|15|TRBJ1-2
CASSQEGTGLHGYTF
TGTGCCAGCAGCCAAGAAGGGACAGGCTTGCATGGCTACACCTTC
>TRBV25-1|NA|TRBD2|16|TRBJ2-5
CASSESLAGAGETQYF
TGTGCCAGCAGTGAATCCCTAGCGGGAGCCGGAGAGACCCAGTACTTC
>TRBV7-8|NA|NA|15|TRBJ2-7
CASSGSRLRGYEQYF
TGTGCCAGCAGCGGCAGCAGGTTGCGCGGCTACGAGCAGTACTTC
>TRBV9|NA|NA|17|TRBJ2-3
CASSLGLSRGGLHTQYF
TGTGCCAGCAGCCTCGGACTATCCCGAGGAGGATTGCATACGCAGTATTTT
>TRBV28|NA|TRBD1|16|TRBJ1-5
CASSFTGTGGNQPQHF
TGTGCCAGCAGTTTTACCGGGACAGGGGGAAATCAGCCCCAGCATTTT
>TRBV30|NA|TRBD1|17|TRBJ1-4
CAWRKGDRMPTNEKLFF
TGTGCCTGGAGAAAGGGGGACAGGATGCCAACTAATGAAAAACTGTTTTTT
>TRBV19|NA|TRBD1|14|TRBJ2-5
CASSAGTGGETQYF
TGTGCCAGTAGTGCAGGGACAGGGGGGGAGACCCAGTACTTC
>TRBV7-6|NA|NA|15|TRBJ2-2
CASSPTYDRTGELFF
TGTGCCAGCAGTCCCACCTACGACAGGACCGGGGAGCTGTTTTTT
>TRBV30|NA|NA|13|TRBJ1-1
CAWSVQGWTEAFF
TGTGCCTGGAGTGTACAGGGCTGGACTGAAGCTTTCTTT
>TRBV15|NA|NA|15|TRBJ2-3
CATSTEGPPVDTQYF
TGTGCCACCAGCACGGAGGGACCGCCCGTAGATACGCAGTATTTT
>TRBV20-1|NA|NA|10|TRBJ1-1
CSARQAKAFF
TGCAGTGCTAGACAAGCAAAAGCTTTCTTT
>TRBV7-9|NA|NA|15|TRBJ1-5
CASSLGQARNQPQHF
TGTGCCAGCAGCTTAGGGCAGGCTAGGAATCAGCCCCAGCATTTT
>TRBV5-4|NA|TRBD2|14|TRBJ2-5
CASSASGRGETQYF
TGTGCCAGCAGCGCTAGCGGGAGAGGGGAGACCCAGTACTTC
>TRBV27|NA|TRBD2|14|TRBJ2-7
CASSDGTRGHEQYF
TGTGCCAGCAGTGACGGGACTAGGGGCCACGAGCAGTACTTC
>TRBV6-4|NA|NA|13|TRBJ2-7
CASSDSWLSEQYF
TGTGCCAGCAGTGACAGTTGGCTATCCGAGCAGTACTTC
>TRBV19|NA|NA|15|TRBJ2-7
CASSIGLSWPYEQYF
TGTGCCAGTAGTATAGGTCTTAGCTGGCCCTACGAGCAGTACTTC
>TRBV7-8|NA|TRBD1|15|TRBJ2-5
CASSPHRTGSETQYF
TGTGCCAGCAGCCCCCACCGGACAGGGTCAGAGACCCAGTACTTC
>TRBV7-9|NA|TRBD1|15|TRBJ2-7
CASSAIHRGSYEQYF
TGTGCCAGCAGCGCGATTCACAGGGGTTCCTACGAGCAGTACTTC
>TRBV5-5|NA|TRBD2|16|TRBJ2-1
CASSLGLAGAYNEQFF
TGTGCCAGCAGCTTGGGACTAGCGGGAGCTTACAATGAGCAGTTCTTC
>TRBV4-1|few|NA|13|TRBJ2-2
CASSRKITGELFF
TGCGCCAGCAGCCGAAAGATCACCGGGGAGCTGTTTTTT
>TRBV19|NA|NA|13|TRBJ1-1
CASSILANTEAFF
TGTGCCAGTAGTATACTGGCGAACACTGAAGCTTTCTTT
>TRBV9|NA|TRBD2|17|TRBJ2-3
CASSVATSGSGKDTQYF
TGTGCCAGCAGCGTAGCTACTAGCGGGAGTGGGAAAGATACGCAGTATTTT
>TRBV2|NA|NA|15|TRBJ2-5
CASSNEGGYQETQYF
TGTGCCAGCAGTAACGAGGGAGGTTACCAAGAGACCCAGTACTTC
>TRBV15|NA|NA|18|TRBJ1-6
CATSRVDVWGDLGSPLHF
TGTGCCACCAGCAGAGTGGACGTTTGGGGGGACCTTGGTTCACCCCTCCACTTT
>TRBV20-1|once|NA|11|TRBJ2-2
CSAWNTGELFF
TGCAGTGCTTGGAACACCGGGGAGCTGTTTTTT